This T cell receptor beta chain stems from a study of blood T cells in healthy people across ages. A remark on this clonotype: Its specificity is unknown.

Points from the study as a whole: No conclusive comparison of naive versus antigen-experienced cells was possible with unsorted PBMCs.

This CDR3 is built from 14 residues. Germline V lookup: CDR1 SGHRS, CDR2 YFSETQ. The ends lost 6 bases at V and 6 bases at J; junction bases unmatched: 8. A second PCR, run for about 7 to 11 cycles, used a sample-barcoded 5' primer plus a J-beta primer mix. Each cDNA was tagged by a template-switch adaptor containing 12 random nucleotides. Every individual sample yielded 2.5 million or more paired-end reads (each containing CDR3). TCRdb analysed the 5' RACE reads with MiXCR anew, one entry per CDR3 protein. The sample lists around 1.1 million distinct CDR3 sequences; approximately 38% were seen once. The receptor was isolated from a man younger than 35 in good health. Input material: blood. The chain recombines TRBV5-1 with TRBJ2-1; TRBD2 matches at 8 bases. CDR3 nucleotide sequence: TGCGCCAGCACGGCAGCGGGGGCGGGCAATGAGCAGTTCTTC. This codes for CASTAAGAGNEQFF.